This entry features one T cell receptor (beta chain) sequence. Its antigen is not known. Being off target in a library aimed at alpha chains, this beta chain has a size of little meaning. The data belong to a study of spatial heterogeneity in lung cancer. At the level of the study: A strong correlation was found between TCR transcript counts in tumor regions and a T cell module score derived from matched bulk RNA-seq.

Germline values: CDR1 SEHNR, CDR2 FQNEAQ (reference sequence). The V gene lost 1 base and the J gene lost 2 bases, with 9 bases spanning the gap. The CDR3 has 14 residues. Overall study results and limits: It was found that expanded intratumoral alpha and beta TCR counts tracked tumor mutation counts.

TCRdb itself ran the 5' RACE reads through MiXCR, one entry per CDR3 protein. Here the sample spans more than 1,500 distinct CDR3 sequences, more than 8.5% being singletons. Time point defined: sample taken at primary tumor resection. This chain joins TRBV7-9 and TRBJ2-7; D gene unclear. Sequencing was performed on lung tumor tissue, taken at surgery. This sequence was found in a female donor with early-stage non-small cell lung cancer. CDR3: CASSLGWAAYEQYF. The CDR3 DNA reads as TGTGCCAGCAGCTTAGGTTGGGCAGCCTACGAGCAGTACTTC.